These T cell receptor beta chains were read from a single sample in a study of glioma-infiltrating T cells. MiXCR, applied by TCRdb to the multiplex PCR reads, yields one record per CDR3 protein. The sample includes about 140,000 distinct CDR3 sequences, around 42% of them seen just once. Sequenced input: glioma tissue, nonneoplastic brain tissue, or PBMCs (not recorded which). Source of these receptors: a human donor with low-grade glioma or glioblastoma, undergoing nonglioma brain surgery, or in good health (not recorded which). CDR3s include the opening cysteine and the closing phenylalanine or tryptophan. The order of the fields is clone size, D gene, V gene, J gene, CDR3 DNA, CDR3 protein. D genes are given only for firm matches. For some rows the clone size is stated as once, few or many, or as a class when expanded; others skip it.

abundance: .
d_gene: .
v_gene: TRBV11-2
j_gene: TRBJ1-2
CDR3nt: TGTGCCAGCAGCCCGACAGTTTCTAACTATGGCTACACCTTC
CDR3aa: CASSPTVSNYGYTF

abundance: .
d_gene: .
v_gene: TRBV7-2
j_gene: TRBJ1-4
CDR3nt: TGTGCCAGCAGCAAACGAGGACAGACTGAAAAACTGTTTTTT
CDR3aa: CASSKRGQTEKLFF

abundance: .
d_gene: TRBD2
v_gene: TRBV2
j_gene: TRBJ2-3
CDR3nt: TGTGCCAGCAGTGAAGGGACTAGCGACACAGATACGCAGTATTTT
CDR3aa: CASSEGTSDTDTQYF

abundance: few
d_gene: .
v_gene: TRBV2
j_gene: TRBJ1-1
CDR3nt: TGTGCCAGTTCGGAGGGTGAAGCTTTCTTT
CDR3aa: CASSEGEAFF

abundance: few
d_gene: TRBD2
v_gene: TRBV6-1
j_gene: TRBJ2-5
CDR3nt: TGTGCCAGCAGTCCCATCGGGCAGCGGGGGCGAAAAGAGACCCAGTACTTC
CDR3aa: CASSPIGQRGRKETQYF

abundance: few
d_gene: TRBD2
v_gene: TRBV6-1
j_gene: TRBJ2-1
CDR3nt: TGTGCCAGCAGTAAGACTAGCGGGAGAATGAATGAGCAGTTCTTC
CDR3aa: CASSKTSGRMNEQFF

abundance: .
d_gene: TRBD1
v_gene: TRBV7-2
j_gene: TRBJ1-4
CDR3nt: TGTGCCAACAGCTTAAACAGGGGTTTGGAGAAACTGTTTTTT
CDR3aa: CANSLNRGLEKLFF

abundance: .
d_gene: .
v_gene: TRBV4-1
j_gene: TRBJ2-5
CDR3nt: TGCGCCAGCAGCTCAACCCAGGGAAATCAAGAGACCCAGTACTTC
CDR3aa: CASSSTQGNQETQYF

abundance: once
d_gene: TRBD1
v_gene: TRBV19
j_gene: TRBJ1-5
CDR3nt: TGTGCCAGTAGTATTATAGGACAGGGTATAGGCAATCAGCCCCAGCATTTT
CDR3aa: CASSIIGQGIGNQPQHF

abundance: few
d_gene: TRBD1
v_gene: TRBV20-1
j_gene: TRBJ2-7
CDR3nt: TGCAGTGCTACACAGGGGTACACCTACGAGCAGTACTTC
CDR3aa: CSATQGYTYEQYF

abundance: many
d_gene: .
v_gene: TRBV6-1
j_gene: TRBJ2-2
CDR3nt: TGTGCCAGCAGTGAAGCGACAGACACCGGGGAGCTGTTTTTT
CDR3aa: CASSEATDTGELFF

abundance: .
d_gene: .
v_gene: TRBV7-8
j_gene: TRBJ2-5
CDR3nt: TGTGCCAGCAGCTCCAGGGAAGGGACCCAGTACTTC
CDR3aa: CASSSREGTQYF

abundance: few
d_gene: .
v_gene: TRBV2
j_gene: TRBJ2-7
CDR3nt: TGTGCCAGCAGTGGCCTCTTGGCCCCGTCTGAGGAGCAGTACTTC
CDR3aa: CASSGLLAPSEEQYF

abundance: .
d_gene: TRBD1
v_gene: TRBV19
j_gene: TRBJ2-2
CDR3nt: TGTGCCAGTAGCCGACAGGGGACCTACACCGGGGAGCTGTTTTTT
CDR3aa: CASSRQGTYTGELFF

abundance: many
d_gene: .
v_gene: TRBV6-2/TRBV6-3
j_gene: TRBJ1-1
CDR3nt: TGTGCCAGCAGTTACCGGTACGAAGCTTTCTTT
CDR3aa: CASSYRYEAFF

abundance: .
d_gene: .
v_gene: TRBV18
j_gene: TRBJ2-7
CDR3nt: TGTGCCAGCTCAGCGGGACAGACCTACGAGCAGTACTTC
CDR3aa: CASSAGQTYEQYF

abundance: few
d_gene: TRBD1
v_gene: TRBV6-6
j_gene: TRBJ2-7
CDR3nt: TGTGCCAGCAGTTACGGGGGACAGGGGGGGTACGAGCAGTACTTC
CDR3aa: CASSYGGQGGYEQYF

abundance: .
d_gene: .
v_gene: TRBV7-9
j_gene: TRBJ1-1
CDR3nt: TGTGCCAGCACCAACACCGGGACACTGAACACTGAAGCTTTCTTT
CDR3aa: CASTNTGTLNTEAFF

abundance: .
d_gene: TRBD1
v_gene: TRBV7-9
j_gene: TRBJ2-2
CDR3nt: TGTGCCAGCAGCTTAGAGACAGGGGACACCGGGGAGCTGTTTTTT
CDR3aa: CASSLETGDTGELFF

abundance: many
d_gene: .
v_gene: TRBV28
j_gene: TRBJ2-5
CDR3nt: TGTGCCAGCAGTTCCCCCGGTGAAGAGTGGACCCAGTACTTC
CDR3aa: CASSSPGEEWTQYF

abundance: .
d_gene: TRBD1
v_gene: TRBV20-1
j_gene: TRBJ2-1
CDR3nt: TGCAGTGCTAGACACCGGGACAGGGCCAATGAGCAGTTCTTC
CDR3aa: CSARHRDRANEQFF

abundance: .
d_gene: TRBD1
v_gene: TRBV24-1
j_gene: TRBJ2-2
CDR3nt: TGTGCCACCAGTGATTTGGCTCCACAGGGGGCAAAAGCCGGGGAGCTGTTTTTT
CDR3aa: CATSDLAPQGAKAGELFF

abundance: few
d_gene: .
v_gene: TRBV20-1
j_gene: TRBJ1-5
CDR3nt: TGCAGTGCTAGAGACGTCACAGGTCTTACTACTCAGCCCCAGCATTTT
CDR3aa: CSARDVTGLTTQPQHF

abundance: few
d_gene: TRBD2
v_gene: TRBV20-1
j_gene: TRBJ2-3
CDR3nt: TGCAGTGCTAGACCCTCCCCCACTAGCGGGGCGACAGATACGCAGTATTTT
CDR3aa: CSARPSPTSGATDTQYF